This TCR beta chain was sequenced for a study of T cells in Graves' hyperthyroidism and ophthalmopathy (dated by TCRdb to between 2019 and 2020). With regard to the full study: Peripheral blood was collected at initial diagnosis, before any treatment. In addition, the study compared T-cell repertoires in thyroid tissue and in blood from several Graves' hyperthyroidism patients. The 100 discovery patients were divided at random into training and test sets in a 7:3 ratio. The paper reports TCR Vbeta CDR3 sequencing of some 140 peripheral blood samples: approximately 43 ophthalmopathy, over 70 hyperthyroidism and approximately 17 progressor patients. TCR V-J signatures able to tell the groups apart were searched for in a discovery cohort of 100 patients, of whom fewer than 45 had Graves' ophthalmopathy and roughly 58 had stable Graves' hyperthyroidism. An independent validation cohort of about 20 hyperthyroidism patients and 17 patients who later progressed to ophthalmopathy tested prospective prediction of ophthalmopathy. After sampling, hyperthyroidism patients received methimazole starting at 30 mg daily, and ophthalmopathy patients received high-dose intravenous methylprednisolone.

Graves' hyperthyroidism was defined as stable when no progression to ophthalmopathy occurred over 18 months of follow-up. The hyperthyroidism patients were between 18 and 65 years old and newly diagnosed, with a disease duration of less than 2 months. The study excluded patients with uncontrolled infections, other autoimmune diseases, pregnancy or lactation. Clinical symptoms, serum thyroxine and TRAb, thyroid ultrasound, and orbital computed tomography formed the basis for the diagnoses. PBMCs were separated from under 12 ml of fresh peripheral blood using Ficoll-Paque density gradient centrifugation. Total RNA was extracted using Trizol reagent, and RNA quality was assessed on an Agilent 2100 Bioanalyzer. From a lookup of the germline V gene, CDR1 and CDR2 are SGDLS and YYNGEE. Including the terminal cysteine and phenylalanine, the CDR3 comprises 15 residues. Kept here is only the CDR3 DNA, which spans 45 bases and is read in frame from base 1. The germline V and J ends show losses of 3 bases and 0 bases respectively, and no gene match explains 4 bases of the junction.

The TCR beta CDR3 regions were amplified from the RNA transcripts. The first round of RT-PCR for the TCR CDR3 was performed with the HTBI primer set and the Qiagen OneStep RT-PCR kit. Libraries were constructed in a second round of multiplex PCR, after which size selection and purification were performed. Paired-end sequencing of the libraries was performed with 100 bp reads on an Illumina HiSeq2000. Regarding the original processing steps: SOAPnuke was used to process the raw data, removing reads that contained adapters or uncalled bases, had a mean Phred below 15, or lacked an exact match to the constant primer or identifier. High-quality paired reads were merged with COPE v1.2.5, and unique nucleotide sequences were defined as clonotypes. Clonotypes were aligned to IMGT TRBV, TRBD and TRBJ reference segments using MiTCR v1.1. The analysis was restricted to V-J combinations with a frequency above 0.0001, which together covered just over 99% of the repertoires. The TCS score was defined as the ratio of F50 (clonal expansion) to E x V (chaos), calculated using BLOSUM62-based TCRdist between CDR3 peptides within each V-J. Welch's t-statistics and random forest reduced around 510 V-J features to roughly 13, which were used in a naive Bayes classifier (R e1071). In-frame beta chains were kept once TCRdb had trimmed the public reads at Q25 with fastp and called clones with MiXCR. CDR3 protein sequences are deduplicated, and each keeps its most common genes and DNA. V and J calls and clone size were set by TCRdb, not the authors. The sample includes a few hundred thousand distinct CDR3 sequences, with more than 15% observed a single time. The biggest ten clones account for around 7.3% of the sample.

Overall results and qualifications from the work: Blood samples also contained most of the expanded thyroid clonotypes (frequency above 0.001), which suggests that blood repertoires may reflect thyroid immune responses. During validation, the model predicted progression to ophthalmopathy a median of approximately six months ahead of onset, with roughly 65% sensitivity and more than 72% specificity. A 13 V-J signature model separated ophthalmopathy from stable hyperthyroidism, with approximately 87% sensitivity and approximately 81% specificity in cross-validation and 80%/75% in testing. No statistical method was used to set the sample size in advance, and investigators knew the group allocation.

This clonotype was picked up a small number of times. This clone's antigen is unknown. Base qualities were left out, and no much larger clone turns up one base away. This receptor was identified in a woman in her thirties with Graves' hyperthyroidism. The sample taken for sequencing was blood. The chain is assembled from TRBV9 and TRBJ2-7, with 9 bases aligning to TRBD1. The nucleotides are TGTGCCAGCAGCGGACAGGGACAGGGCTCCTACGAGCAGTACTTC. Protein translation: CASSGQGQGSYEQYF.